Described below is a single T cell receptor beta chain sequence and its context. Its antigen is currently unknown. The germline gene is not matched at one end of the junction; a read error may be the cause. The germline V gene has CDR1 SGHDT and CDR2 YYEEEE. The CDR3 covers 15 residues. This sample was taken from a study of cytomegalovirus exposure and HLA in healthy donors. In the study overall: A prior analysis found 95 million to 140 million unique TCR beta sequences from about 179 million T cells. Notes on the study in general: 87-base-pair reads could not separate some V segments, including TRBV6-2 and TRBV6-3.

The PCR was carried out with 60 Vbeta primers and 13 Jbeta primers. The table came from immunoSEQ multiplex PCR; TCRdb's copy has only in-frame clones and leaves some out. The sample includes about 37,000 clones, 80% to 90% seen only once; the top ten take roughly 10%. Sequences were obtained from PBMCs. This clonotype was obtained from a woman aged 40 to 50 in good health and CMV-seronegative. This chain connects TRBV5-6 to TRBJ1-1; 8 bases line up with TRBD1. CDR3 in amino acids: CASSLGQGSVTEVFF. The CDR3 nucleotides read TGTGCCAGCAGCTTGGGACAGGGGTCGGTCACTGAAGTTTTCTTT.